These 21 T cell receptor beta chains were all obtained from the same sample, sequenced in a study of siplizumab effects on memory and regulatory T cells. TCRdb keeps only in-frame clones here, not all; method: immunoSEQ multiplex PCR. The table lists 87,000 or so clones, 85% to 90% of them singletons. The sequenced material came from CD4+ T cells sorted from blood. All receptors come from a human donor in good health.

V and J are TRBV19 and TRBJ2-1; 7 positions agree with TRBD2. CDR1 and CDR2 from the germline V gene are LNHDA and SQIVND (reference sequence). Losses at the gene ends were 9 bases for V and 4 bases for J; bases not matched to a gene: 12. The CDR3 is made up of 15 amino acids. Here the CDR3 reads CASSPLAEIYNEQFF. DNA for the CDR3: TGTGCCAGCAGTCCCCTAGCGGAGATATACAATGAGCAGTTCTTC. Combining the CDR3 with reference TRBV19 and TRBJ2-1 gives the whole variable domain DGGITQSPKYLFRKEGQNVTLSCEQNLNHDAMYWYRQDPGQGLRLIYYSQIVNDFQKGDIAEGYSVSREKKESFPLTVTSAQKNPTAFYLCASSPLAEIYNEQFFGPGTRLTVL.

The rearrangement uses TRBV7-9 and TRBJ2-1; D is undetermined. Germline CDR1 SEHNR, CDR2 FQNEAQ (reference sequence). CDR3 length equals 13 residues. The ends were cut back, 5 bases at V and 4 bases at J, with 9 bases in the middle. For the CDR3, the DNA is TGTGCCAGCAGCCCGCTACAGTACAATGAGCAGTTCTTC. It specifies CASSPLQYNEQFF.

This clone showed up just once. The chain's CDR3 is CASSYRTGGSYEQYF. In nucleotides, the CDR3 is TGTGCCAGCAGTTATCGGACAGGGGGTTCCTACGAGCAGTACTTC. The J gene is TRBJ2-7, the V gene TRBV2, with TRBD1 matching over 10 bases. CDR3 length equals 15 residues. The J segment lost 1 base and the V segment lost 5 bases, leaving 5 bases of the junction unmatched. Per the germline V gene, CDR1 is SNHLY and CDR2 is FYNNEI.

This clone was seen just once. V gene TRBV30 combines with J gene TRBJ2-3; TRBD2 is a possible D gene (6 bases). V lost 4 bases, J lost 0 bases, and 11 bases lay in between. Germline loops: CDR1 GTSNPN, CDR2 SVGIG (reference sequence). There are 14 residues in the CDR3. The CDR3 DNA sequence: TGTGCCTGGACCAGCGGACTAAGCACAGATACGCAGTATTTT. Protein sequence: CAWTSGLSTDTQYF.

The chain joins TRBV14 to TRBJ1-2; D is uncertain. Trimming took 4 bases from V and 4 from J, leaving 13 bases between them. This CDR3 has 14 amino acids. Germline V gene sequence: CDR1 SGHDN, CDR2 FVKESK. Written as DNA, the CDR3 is TGTGCCAGCAGCCCCACCGGCCCGGGCTATGGCTACACCTTC. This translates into CASSPTGPGYGYTF.

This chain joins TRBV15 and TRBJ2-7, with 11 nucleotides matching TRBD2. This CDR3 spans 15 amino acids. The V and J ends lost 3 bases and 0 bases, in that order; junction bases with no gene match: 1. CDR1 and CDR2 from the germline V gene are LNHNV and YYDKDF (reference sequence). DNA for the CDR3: TGTGCCACCAGCAGGGGACTAGCGGACTCCTACGAGCAGTACTTC. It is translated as CATSRGLADSYEQYF.

CDR3 nucleotide sequence: TGCGCCAGCAGCCAAGATGCGGCAAGTGCGGACACAACTAATGAAAAACTGTTTTTT. As protein: CASSQDAASADTTNEKLFF. The chain has TRBV4-3 and TRBJ1-4; perhaps TRBD1 as D (5 bases). The CDR3 covers 19 residues. V lost 0 bases, J lost 0 bases, and 17 bases lay in between. CDR1 LGHNA and CDR2 YSLEER come from the germline V gene.

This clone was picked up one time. This CDR3 reads CASSRGTAQSWDYGYTF. Written as DNA, the CDR3 is TGTGCCAGCAGCCGAGGGACCGCTCAATCTTGGGACTATGGCTACACCTTC. The chain carries TRBV7-9 and TRBJ1-2; D is perhaps TRBD1 (5 bases). The length of the CDR3 is 17 residues. CDR1 and CDR2 (germline): SEHNR, FQNEAQ (reference sequence). V was clipped by 5 bases and J by 3 bases, with 22 bases between them.

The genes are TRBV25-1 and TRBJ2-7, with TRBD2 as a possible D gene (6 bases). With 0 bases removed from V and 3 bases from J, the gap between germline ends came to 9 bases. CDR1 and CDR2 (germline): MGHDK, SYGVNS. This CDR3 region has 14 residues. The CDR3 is CASSEYGGIYEQYF. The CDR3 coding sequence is TGTGCCAGCAGTGAATATGGGGGGATCTACGAGCAGTACTTC.

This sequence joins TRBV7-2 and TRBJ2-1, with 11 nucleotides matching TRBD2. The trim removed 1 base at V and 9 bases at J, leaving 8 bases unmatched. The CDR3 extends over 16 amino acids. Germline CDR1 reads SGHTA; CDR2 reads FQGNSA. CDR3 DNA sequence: TGTGCCAGCAGCTTAGGTCTAGCGGGAGGTGTTAGTGAGCAGTTCTTC. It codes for CASSLGLAGGVSEQFF.

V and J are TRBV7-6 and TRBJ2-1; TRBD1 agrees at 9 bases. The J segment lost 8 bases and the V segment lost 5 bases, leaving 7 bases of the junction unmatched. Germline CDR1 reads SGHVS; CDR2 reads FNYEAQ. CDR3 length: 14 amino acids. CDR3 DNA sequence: TGTGCCAGCAGCCACTTTACAGGGGGCCATGAGCAGTTCTTC. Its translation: CASSHFTGGHEQFF. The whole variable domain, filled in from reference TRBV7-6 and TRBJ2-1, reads GAGVSQSPRYKVTKRGQDVALRCDPISGHVSLYWYRQALGQGPEFLTYFNYEAQQDKSGLPNDRFSAERPEGSISTLTIQRTEQRDSAMYRCASSHFTGGHEQFFGPGTRLTVL.

The CDR3: CASSVGQAYGYTF. The CDR3 bases are TGTGCCAGTAGTGTCGGACAGGCCTATGGCTACACCTTC. The rearrangement links TRBV19 to TRBJ1-2, with 7 bases lining up with TRBD1. Per germline, CDR1 LNHDA and CDR2 SQIVND (reference sequence). V trimming: 5 bases; J trimming: 4 bases; junction bases outside the gene matches: 4. The CDR3 consists of 13 residues.

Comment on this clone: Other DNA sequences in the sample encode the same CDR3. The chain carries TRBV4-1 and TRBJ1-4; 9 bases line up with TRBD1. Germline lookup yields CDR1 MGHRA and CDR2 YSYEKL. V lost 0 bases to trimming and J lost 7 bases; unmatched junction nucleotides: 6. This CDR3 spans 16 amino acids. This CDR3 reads CASSQDPGTGFEKLFF. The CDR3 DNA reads TGCGCCAGCAGCCAAGACCCTGGGACAGGGTTTGAAAAACTGTTTTTT.

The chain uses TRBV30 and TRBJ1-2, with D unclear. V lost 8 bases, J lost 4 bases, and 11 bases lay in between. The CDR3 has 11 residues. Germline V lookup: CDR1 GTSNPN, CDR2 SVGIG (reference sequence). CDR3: CAGGTSYGYTF. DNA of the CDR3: TGTGCCGGAGGAACATCCTATGGCTACACCTTC.

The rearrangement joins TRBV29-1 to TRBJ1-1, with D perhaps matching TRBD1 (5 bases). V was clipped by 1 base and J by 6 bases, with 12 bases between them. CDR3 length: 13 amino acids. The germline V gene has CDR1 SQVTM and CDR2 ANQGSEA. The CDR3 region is CSVEGRRGSEAFF. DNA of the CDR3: TGCAGCGTTGAAGGCCGACGGGGGTCTGAAGCTTTCTTT.

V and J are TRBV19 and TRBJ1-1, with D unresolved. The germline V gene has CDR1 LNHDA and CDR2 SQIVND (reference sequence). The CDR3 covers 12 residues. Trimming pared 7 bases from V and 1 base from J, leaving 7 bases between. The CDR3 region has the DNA TGTGCCAGTAAGGACTCGAACACTGAAGCTTTCTTT. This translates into CASKDSNTEAFF.

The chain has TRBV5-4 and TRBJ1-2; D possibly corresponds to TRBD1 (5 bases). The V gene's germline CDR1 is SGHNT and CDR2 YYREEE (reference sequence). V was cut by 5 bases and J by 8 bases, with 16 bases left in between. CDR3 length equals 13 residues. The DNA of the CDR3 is TGTGCCAGCAGATCCATTGGAGGGACCGGCTACACCTTC. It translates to CASRSIGGTGYTF. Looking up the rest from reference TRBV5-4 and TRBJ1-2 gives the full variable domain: ETGVTQSPTHLIKTRGQQVTLRCSSQSGHNTVSWYQQALGQGPQFIFQYYREEENGRGNFPPRFSGLQFPNYSSELNVNALELDDSALYLCASRSIGGTGYTFGSGTRLTVV.

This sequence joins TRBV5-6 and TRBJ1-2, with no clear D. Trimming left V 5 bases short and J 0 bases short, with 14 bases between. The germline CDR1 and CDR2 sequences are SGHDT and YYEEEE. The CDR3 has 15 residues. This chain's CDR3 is CASRLRVFPNYGYTF. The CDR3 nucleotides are TGTGCCAGCAGGTTGAGGGTCTTCCCTAACTATGGCTACACCTTC.

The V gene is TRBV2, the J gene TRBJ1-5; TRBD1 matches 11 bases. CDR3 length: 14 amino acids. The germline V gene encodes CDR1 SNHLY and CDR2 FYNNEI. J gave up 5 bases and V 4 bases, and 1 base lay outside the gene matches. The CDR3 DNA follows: TGTGCCAGCAGTGGGACAGGGGGCCATCAGCCCCAGCATTTT. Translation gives CASSGTGGHQPQHF.

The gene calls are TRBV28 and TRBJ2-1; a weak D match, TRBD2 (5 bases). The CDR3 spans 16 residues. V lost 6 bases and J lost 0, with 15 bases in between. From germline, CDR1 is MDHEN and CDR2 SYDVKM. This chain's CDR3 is CASRLSRGSSYNEQFF. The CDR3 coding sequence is TGTGCCAGCAGGCTCAGTCGGGGAAGCTCCTACAATGAGCAGTTCTTC.

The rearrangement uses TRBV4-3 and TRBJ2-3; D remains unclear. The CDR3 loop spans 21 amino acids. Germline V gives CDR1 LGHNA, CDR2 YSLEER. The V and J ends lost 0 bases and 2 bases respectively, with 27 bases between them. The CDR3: CASSQERRQETQLQHTDTQYF. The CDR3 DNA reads TGCGCCAGCAGCCAAGAAAGGCGGCAGGAGACACAGTTGCAGCACACAGATACGCAGTATTTT.